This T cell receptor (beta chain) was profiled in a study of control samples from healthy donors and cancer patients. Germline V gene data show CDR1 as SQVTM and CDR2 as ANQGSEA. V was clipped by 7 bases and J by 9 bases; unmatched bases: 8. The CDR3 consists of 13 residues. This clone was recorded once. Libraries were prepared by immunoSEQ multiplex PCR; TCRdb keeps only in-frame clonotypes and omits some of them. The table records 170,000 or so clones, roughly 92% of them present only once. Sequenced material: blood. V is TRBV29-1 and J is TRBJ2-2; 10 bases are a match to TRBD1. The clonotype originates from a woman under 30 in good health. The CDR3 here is CSAGQGGARELFF. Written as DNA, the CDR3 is TGCAGCGCCGGACAGGGGGGAGCGAGGGAGCTGTTTTTT.